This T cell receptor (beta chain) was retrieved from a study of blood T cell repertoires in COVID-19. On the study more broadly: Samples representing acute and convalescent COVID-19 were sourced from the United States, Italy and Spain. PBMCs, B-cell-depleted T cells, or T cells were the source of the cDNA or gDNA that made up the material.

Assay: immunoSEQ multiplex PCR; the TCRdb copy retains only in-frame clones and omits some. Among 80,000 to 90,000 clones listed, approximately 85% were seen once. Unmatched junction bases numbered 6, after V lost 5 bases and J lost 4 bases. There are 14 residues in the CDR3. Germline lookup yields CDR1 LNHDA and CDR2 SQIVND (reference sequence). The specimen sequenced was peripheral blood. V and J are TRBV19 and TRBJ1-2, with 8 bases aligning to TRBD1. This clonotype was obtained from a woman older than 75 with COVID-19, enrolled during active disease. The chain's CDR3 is CASSRGTGFYGYTF. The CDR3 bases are TGTGCCAGTAGTCGGGGGACAGGCTTCTATGGCTACACCTTC.